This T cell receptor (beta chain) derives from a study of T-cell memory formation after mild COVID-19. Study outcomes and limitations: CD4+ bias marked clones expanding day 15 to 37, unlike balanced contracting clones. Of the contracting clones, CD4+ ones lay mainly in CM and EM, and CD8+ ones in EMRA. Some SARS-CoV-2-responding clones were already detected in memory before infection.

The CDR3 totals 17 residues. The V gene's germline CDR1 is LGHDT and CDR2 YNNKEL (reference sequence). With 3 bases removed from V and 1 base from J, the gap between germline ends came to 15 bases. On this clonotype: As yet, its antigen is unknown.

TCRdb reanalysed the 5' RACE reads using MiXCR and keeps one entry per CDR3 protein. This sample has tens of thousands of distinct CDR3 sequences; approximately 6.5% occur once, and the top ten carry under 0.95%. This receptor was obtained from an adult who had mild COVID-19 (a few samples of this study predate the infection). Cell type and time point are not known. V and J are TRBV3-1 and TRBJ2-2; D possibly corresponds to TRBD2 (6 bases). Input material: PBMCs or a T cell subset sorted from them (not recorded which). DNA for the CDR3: TGTGCCAGCAGCCATCTTAGACCCGGGGGGAACACCGGGGAGCTGTTTTTT. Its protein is CASSHLRPGGNTGELFF.